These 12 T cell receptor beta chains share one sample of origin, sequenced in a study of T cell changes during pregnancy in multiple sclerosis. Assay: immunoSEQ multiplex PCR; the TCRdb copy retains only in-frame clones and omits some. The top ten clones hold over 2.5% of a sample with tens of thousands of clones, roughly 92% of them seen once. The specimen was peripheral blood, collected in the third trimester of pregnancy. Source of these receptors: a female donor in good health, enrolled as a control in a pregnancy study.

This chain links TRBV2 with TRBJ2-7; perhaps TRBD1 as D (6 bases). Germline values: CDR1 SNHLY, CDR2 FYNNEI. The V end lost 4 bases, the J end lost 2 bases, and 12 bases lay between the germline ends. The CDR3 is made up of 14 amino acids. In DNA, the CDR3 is TGTGCCAGCAGTGCGGACAGACCACCCTACGAGCAGTACTTC. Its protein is CASSADRPPYEQYF.

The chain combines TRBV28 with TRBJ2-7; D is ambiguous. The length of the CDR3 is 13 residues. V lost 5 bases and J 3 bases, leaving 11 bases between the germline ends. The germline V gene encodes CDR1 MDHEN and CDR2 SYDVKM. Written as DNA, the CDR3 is TGTGCCAGCAGTGGGCAACTGAACTACGAGCAGTACTTC. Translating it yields CASSGQLNYEQYF.

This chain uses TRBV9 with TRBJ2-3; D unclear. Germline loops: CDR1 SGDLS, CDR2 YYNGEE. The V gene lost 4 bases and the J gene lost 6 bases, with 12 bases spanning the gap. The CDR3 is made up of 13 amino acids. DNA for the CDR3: TGTGCCAGCAGCCCGGAGTTCGTGGATACGCAGTATTTT. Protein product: CASSPEFVDTQYF.

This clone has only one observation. CDR3 DNA: TGTGCCAGCAGTTTCATGGGGGGGAACACTGAAGCTTTCTTT. It specifies CASSFMGGNTEAFF. This chain uses TRBV28 with TRBJ1-1; maybe TRBD1 (5 bases). The CDR3 has 14 amino acids. V lost 3 bases, J lost 1 base, and 9 bases lay in between. Germline assignment: CDR1 MDHEN and CDR2 SYDVKM.

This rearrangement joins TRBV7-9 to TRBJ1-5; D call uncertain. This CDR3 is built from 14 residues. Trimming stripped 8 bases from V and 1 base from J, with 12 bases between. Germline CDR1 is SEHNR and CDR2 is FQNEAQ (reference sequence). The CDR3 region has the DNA TGTGCCAGCCATAGGGCGGGAAGCAATCAGCCCCAGCATTTT. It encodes CASHRAGSNQPQHF.

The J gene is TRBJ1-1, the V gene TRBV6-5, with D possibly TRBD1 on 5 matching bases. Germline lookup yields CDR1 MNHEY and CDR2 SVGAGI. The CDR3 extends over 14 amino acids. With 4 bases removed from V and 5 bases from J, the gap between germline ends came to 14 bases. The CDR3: CASSLAGEKTEAFF. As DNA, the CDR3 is TGTGCCAGCAGTTTGGCGGGGGAGAAGACTGAAGCTTTCTTT.

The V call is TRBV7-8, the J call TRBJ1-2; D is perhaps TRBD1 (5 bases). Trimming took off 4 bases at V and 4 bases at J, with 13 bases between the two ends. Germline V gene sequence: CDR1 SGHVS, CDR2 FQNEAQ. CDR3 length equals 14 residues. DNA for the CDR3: TGTGCCAGCAGCTCCGGGACTCGAGGCTATGGCTACACCTTC. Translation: CASSSGTRGYGYTF.

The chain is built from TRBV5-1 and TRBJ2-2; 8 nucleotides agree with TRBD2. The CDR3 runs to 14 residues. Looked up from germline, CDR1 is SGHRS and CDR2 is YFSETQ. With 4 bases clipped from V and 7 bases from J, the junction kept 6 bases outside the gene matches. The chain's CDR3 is CASSGLAHGGELFF. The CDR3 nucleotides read TGCGCCAGCAGCGGACTAGCCCACGGCGGGGAGCTGTTTTTT.

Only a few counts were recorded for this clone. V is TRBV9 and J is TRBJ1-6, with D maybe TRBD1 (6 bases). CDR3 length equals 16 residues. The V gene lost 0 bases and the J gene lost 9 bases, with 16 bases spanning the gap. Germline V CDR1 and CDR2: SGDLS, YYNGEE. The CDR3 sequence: CASSVGTTIGGSPLHF. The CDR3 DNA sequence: TGTGCCAGCAGCGTAGGGACCACCATAGGGGGTTCACCCCTCCACTTT.

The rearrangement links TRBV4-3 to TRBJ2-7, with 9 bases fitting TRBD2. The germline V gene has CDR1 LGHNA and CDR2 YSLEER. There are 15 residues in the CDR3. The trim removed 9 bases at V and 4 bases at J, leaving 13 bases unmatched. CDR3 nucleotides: TGCGCCAGGAAATGGGCGGGAGGGCCCTTATACGAGCAGTACTTC. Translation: CARKWAGGPLYEQYF.

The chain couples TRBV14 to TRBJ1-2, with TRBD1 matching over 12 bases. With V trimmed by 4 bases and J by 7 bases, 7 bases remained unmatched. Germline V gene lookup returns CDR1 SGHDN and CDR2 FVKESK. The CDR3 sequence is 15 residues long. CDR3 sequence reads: CASSLTGTGGFGYTF. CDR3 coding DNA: TGTGCCAGCAGCCTCACCGGGACAGGGGGCTTTGGCTACACCTTC.

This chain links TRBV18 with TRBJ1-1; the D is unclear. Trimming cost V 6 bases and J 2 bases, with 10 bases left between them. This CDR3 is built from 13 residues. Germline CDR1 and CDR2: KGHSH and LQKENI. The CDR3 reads CASSYRVNTEAFF. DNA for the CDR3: TGTGCCAGCTCCTATCGGGTTAACACTGAAGCTTTCTTT.